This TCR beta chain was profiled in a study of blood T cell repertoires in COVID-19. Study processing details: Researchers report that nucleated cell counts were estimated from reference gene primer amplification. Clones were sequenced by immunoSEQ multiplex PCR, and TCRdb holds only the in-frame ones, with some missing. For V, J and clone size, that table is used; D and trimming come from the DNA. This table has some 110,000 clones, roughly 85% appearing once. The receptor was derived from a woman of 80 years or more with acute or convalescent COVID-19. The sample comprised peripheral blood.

This chain's CDR3 is CASSLALAGDNEQFF. The DNA for the CDR3 is TGTGCCAGCAGTCTAGCACTAGCGGGGGACAATGAGCAGTTCTTC. The chain uses TRBV6-4 and TRBJ2-1, with 11 bases identical to TRBD2. CDR3 length: 15 residues. Germline-derived CDR1 and CDR2 are MRHNA and SNTAGT. V lost 5 bases, J lost 5 bases, and 5 bases stayed unmatched.